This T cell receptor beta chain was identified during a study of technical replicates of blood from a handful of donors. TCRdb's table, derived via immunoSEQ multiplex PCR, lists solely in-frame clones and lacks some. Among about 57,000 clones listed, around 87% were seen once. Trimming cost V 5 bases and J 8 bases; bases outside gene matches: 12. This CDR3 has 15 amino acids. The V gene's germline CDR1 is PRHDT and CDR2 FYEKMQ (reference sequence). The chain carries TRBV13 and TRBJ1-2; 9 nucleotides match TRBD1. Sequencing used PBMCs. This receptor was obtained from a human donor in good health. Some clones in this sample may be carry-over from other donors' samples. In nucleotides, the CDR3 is TGTGCCAGCAGCGCTTACGCACAGGGGGCGGGGGGCTACACCTTC. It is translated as CASSAYAQGAGGYTF. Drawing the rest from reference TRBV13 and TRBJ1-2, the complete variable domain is AAGVIQSPRHLIKEKRETATLKCYPIPRHDTVYWYQQGPGQDPQFLISFYEKMQSDKGSIPDRFSAQQFSDYHSELNMSSLELGDSALYFCASSAYAQGAGGYTFGSGTRLTVV.